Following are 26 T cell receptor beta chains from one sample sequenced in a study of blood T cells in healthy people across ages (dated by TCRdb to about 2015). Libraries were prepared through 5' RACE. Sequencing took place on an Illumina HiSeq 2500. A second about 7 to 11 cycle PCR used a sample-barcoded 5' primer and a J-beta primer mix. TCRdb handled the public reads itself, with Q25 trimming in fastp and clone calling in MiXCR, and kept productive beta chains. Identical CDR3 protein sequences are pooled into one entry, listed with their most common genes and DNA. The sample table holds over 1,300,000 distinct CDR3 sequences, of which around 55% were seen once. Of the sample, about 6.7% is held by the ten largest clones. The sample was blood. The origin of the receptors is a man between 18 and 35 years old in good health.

CDR3 loop: CSARLLQIGTGENTEAFF. The DNA for the CDR3 is TGCAGTGCTAGACTACTCCAGATAGGGACAGGGGAGAACACTGAAGCTTTCTTT. This chain links TRBV20-1 with TRBJ1-1; TRBD1 matches 10 bases. The CDR3 length is 18 residues. Trimming cost V 2 bases and J 1 base; bases outside gene matches: 13. The germline V gene has CDR1 DFQATT and CDR2 SNEGSKA (reference sequence).

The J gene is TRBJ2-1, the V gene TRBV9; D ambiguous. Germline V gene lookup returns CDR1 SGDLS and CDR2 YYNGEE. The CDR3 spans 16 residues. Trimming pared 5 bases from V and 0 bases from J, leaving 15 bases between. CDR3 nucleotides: TGTGCCAGCAGACGCGACTTGAGAGCCTCCTACAATGAGCAGTTCTTC. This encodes CASRRDLRASYNEQFF.

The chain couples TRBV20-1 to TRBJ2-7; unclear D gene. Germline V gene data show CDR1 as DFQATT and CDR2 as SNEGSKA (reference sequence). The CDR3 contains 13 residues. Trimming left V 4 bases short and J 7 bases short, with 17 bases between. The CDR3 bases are TGCAGTGCTATATCCCTAGGTCCCGGGGAGCAGTACTTC. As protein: CSAISLGPGEQYF.

CDR3 in amino acids: CASSLLWTSGADTQYF. In DNA, the CDR3 is TGTGCCAGCAGCTTACTGTGGACTAGTGGGGCAGATACGCAGTATTTT. The J gene is TRBJ2-3, the V gene TRBV11-2; 7 bases line up with TRBD2. CDR3 length equals 16 residues. V gave up 2 bases and J gave up 4 bases; unmatched junction bases: 9. Germline V lookup: CDR1 SGHAT, CDR2 FQNNGV.

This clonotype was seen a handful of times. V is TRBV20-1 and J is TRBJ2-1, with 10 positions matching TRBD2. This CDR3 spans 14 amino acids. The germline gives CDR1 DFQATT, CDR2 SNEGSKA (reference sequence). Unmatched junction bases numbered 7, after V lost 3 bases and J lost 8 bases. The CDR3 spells CSARASGSLDEQFF. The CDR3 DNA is TGCAGTGCTAGGGCTAGCGGGAGCTTGGATGAGCAGTTCTTC.

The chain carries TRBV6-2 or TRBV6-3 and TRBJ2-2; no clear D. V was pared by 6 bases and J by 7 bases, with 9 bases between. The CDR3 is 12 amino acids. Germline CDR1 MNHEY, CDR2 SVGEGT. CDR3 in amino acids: CASSYTVGELFF. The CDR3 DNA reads TGTGCCAGCAGCTACACGGTCGGGGAGCTGTTTTTT.

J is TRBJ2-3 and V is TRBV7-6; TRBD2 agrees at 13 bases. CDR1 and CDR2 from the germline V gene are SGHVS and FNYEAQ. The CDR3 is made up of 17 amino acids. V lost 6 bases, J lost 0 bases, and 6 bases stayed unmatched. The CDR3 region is CASRRTSGSFSTDTQYF. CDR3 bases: TGTGCCAGCAGACGGACTAGCGGGAGTTTTAGCACAGATACGCAGTATTTT.

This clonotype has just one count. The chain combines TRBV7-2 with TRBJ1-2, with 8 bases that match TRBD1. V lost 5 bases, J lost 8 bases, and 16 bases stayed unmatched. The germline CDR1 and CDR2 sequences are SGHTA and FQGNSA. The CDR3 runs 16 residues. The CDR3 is CASSLRPGQGVWGYTF. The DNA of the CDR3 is TGTGCCAGCAGCCTCAGGCCCGGACAGGGAGTATGGGGCTACACCTTC.

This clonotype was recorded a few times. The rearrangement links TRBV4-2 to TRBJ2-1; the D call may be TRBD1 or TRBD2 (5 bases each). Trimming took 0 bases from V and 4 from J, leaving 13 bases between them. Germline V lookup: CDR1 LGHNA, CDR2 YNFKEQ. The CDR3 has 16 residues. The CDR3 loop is CASSQEPGTNYNEQFF. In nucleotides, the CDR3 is TGTGCCAGCAGCCAAGAACCCGGGACCAATTACAATGAGCAGTTCTTC.

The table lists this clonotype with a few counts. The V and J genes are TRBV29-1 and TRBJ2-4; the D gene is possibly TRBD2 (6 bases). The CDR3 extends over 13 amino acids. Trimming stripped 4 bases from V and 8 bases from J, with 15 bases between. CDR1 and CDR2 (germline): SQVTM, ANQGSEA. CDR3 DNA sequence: TGCAGCGTTGTTGGCGGGGATGGGGACATTCAGTACTTC. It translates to CSVVGGDGDIQYF.

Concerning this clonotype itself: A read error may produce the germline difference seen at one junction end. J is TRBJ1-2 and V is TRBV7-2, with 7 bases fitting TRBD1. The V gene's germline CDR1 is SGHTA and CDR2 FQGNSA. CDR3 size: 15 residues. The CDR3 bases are TGTGCCAGCAGCGCCGGGACAGCTCCTAACTATGGCTGCACCTTC. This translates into CASSAGTAPNYGCTF.

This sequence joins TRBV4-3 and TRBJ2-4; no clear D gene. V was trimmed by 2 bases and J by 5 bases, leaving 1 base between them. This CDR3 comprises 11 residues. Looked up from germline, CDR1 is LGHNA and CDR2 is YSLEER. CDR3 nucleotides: TGCGCCAGCAGCCAACAAAACATTCAGTACTTC. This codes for CASSQQNIQYF.

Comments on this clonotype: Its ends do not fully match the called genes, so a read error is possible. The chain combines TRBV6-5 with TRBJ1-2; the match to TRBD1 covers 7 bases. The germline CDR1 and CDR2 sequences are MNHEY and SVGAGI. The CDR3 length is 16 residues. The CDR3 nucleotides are TGTACCAGCAGTTACAGGGGAACGAAGGCCAACTATGGCTACACCTTC. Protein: CTSSYRGTKANYGYTF.

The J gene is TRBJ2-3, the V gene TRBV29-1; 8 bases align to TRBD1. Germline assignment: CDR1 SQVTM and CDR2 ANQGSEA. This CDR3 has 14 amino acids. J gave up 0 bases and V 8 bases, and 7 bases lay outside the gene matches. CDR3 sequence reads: CSLGQGLSTDTQYF. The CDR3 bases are TGCAGCCTAGGACAGGGATTAAGCACAGATACGCAGTATTTT.

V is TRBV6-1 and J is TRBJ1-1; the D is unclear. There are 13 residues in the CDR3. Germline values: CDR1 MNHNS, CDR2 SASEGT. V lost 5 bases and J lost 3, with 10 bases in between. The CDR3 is CASSTRVDTEAFF. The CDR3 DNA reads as TGTGCCAGCAGTACCCGGGTGGACACTGAAGCTTTCTTT.

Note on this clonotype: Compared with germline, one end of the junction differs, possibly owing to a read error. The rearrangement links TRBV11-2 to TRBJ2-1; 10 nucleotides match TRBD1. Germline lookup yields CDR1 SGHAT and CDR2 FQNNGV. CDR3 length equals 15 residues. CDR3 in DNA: TGTGCCAGCAGCCTAGACAGGGGGCCACCTAATGAGCAGTTCTTC. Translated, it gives CASSLDRGPPNEQFF.

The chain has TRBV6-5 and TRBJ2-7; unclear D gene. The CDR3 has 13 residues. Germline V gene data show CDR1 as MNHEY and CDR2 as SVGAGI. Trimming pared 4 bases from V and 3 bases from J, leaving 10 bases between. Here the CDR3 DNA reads TGTGCCAGCAGTTGGAAAATGCTCTACGAGCAGTACTTC. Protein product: CASSWKMLYEQYF.

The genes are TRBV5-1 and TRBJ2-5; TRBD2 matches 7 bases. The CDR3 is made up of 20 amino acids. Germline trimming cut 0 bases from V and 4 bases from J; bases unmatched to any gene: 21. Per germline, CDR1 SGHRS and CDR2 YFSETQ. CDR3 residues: CASSLGQALTSSASPETQYF. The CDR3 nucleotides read TGCGCCAGCAGCTTGGGGCAGGCCCTGACTAGCTCTGCCAGCCCAGAGACCCAGTACTTC.

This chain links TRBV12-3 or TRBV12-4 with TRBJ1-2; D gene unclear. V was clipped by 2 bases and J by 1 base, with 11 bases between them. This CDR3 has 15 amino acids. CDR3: CASSLSAQYNYGYTF. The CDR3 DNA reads TGTGCCAGCAGTTTAAGTGCCCAGTATAACTATGGCTACACCTTC.

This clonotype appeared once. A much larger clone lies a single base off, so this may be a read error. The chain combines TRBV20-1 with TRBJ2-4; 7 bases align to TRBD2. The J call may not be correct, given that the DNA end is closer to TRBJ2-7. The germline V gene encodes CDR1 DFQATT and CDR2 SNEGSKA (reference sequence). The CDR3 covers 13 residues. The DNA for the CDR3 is TGCAGTGCTCCGGGGGGAGGAGCCTACGAGCAGTACTTC. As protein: CSAPGGGAYEQYF.

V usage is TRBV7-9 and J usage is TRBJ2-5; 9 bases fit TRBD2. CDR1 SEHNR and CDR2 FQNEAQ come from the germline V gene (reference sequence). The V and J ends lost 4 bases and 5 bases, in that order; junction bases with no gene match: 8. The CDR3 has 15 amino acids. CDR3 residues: CASSSSGLAQETQYF. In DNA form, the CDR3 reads TGTGCCAGCAGCTCCTCGGGACTAGCCCAGGAGACCCAGTACTTC.

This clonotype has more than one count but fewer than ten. The CDR3 DNA sequence: TGCGCCAGCAGCCCGGGCAGGGGGGGAATGGCCAAAAACATTCAGTACTTC. Translation gives CASSPGRGGMAKNIQYF. This sequence joins TRBV4-3 and TRBJ2-4; possibly TRBD1 or TRBD2 for D (7 bases each). CDR3 length: 17 residues. The V end lost 4 bases, the J end lost 1 base, and 17 bases lay between the germline ends. CDR1 and CDR2 from the germline V gene are LGHNA and YSLEER.

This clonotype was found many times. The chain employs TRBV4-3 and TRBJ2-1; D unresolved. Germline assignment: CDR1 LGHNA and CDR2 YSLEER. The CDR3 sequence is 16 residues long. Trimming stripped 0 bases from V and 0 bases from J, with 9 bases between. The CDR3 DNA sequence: TGCGCCAGCAGCCAAGACTGGGTGAGCTCCTACAATGAGCAGTTCTTC. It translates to CASSQDWVSSYNEQFF.

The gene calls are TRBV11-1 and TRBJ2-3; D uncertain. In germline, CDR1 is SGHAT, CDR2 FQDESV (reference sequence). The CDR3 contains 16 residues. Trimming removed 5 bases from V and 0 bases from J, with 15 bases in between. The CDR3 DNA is TGTGCCAGCAGCCTACCCACACCGACCAGCACAGATACGCAGTATTTT. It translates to CASSLPTPTSTDTQYF.

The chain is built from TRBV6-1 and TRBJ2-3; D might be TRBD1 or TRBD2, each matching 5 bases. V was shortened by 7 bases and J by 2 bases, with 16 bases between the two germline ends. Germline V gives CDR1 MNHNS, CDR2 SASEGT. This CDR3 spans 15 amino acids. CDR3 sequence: CASMRGVSLTDTQYF. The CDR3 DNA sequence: TGTGCCAGCATGAGAGGGGTGAGCCTCACAGATACGCAGTATTTT.

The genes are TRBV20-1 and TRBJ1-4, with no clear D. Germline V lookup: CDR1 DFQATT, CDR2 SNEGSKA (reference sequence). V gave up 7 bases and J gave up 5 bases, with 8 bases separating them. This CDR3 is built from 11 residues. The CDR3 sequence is CSGSSNEKLFF. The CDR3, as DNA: TGCAGTGGGTCGAGCAATGAAAAACTGTTTTTT.